Ten or more counts support the clone carrying this T cell receptor (beta chain). Its specificity is not known. In the source study's methods: For papillary thyroid cancer, a distant-metastasis classifier was constructed from CDR3 differences observed across clinicopathological groups. Using MiXCR, TCRdb re-called clones from the PCR reads. None of the V and J calls come from the authors' own analysis; TCRdb made them. The data contain about 93,000 clones, 10% to 15% of them seen just once; the ten biggest clones take up approximately 10%. This sample was included in a study of metastatic and nonmetastatic thyroid tumors. Study at large: Comparison of repertoires was carried out across blood and tumor or nodule tissue from malignant and benign thyroid patients.

V dropped 5 bases and J dropped 5; count of bases not matched to a gene: 5. The CDR3 covers 14 residues. CDR1 is SEHNR, CDR2 FQNEAQ, per germline (reference sequence). The entire patient cohort was treatment-naive prior to thyroid surgery. Study outcomes and limitations: For both blood and tumor, malignant thyroid tumors reportedly showed significantly higher TCR beta diversity than benign nodules did.

The material sequenced was blood. This receptor was obtained from a female donor with papillary thyroid cancer or a benign thyroid nodule (not recorded which). Some clones in this sample may be carry-over from other donors' samples. The chain uses TRBV7-9 and TRBJ2-1, with 8 bases that match TRBD2. The DNA for the CDR3 is TGTGCCAGCAGCACTGGGACTAGACACAATGAGCAGTTCTTC. The encoded protein is CASSTGTRHNEQFF.